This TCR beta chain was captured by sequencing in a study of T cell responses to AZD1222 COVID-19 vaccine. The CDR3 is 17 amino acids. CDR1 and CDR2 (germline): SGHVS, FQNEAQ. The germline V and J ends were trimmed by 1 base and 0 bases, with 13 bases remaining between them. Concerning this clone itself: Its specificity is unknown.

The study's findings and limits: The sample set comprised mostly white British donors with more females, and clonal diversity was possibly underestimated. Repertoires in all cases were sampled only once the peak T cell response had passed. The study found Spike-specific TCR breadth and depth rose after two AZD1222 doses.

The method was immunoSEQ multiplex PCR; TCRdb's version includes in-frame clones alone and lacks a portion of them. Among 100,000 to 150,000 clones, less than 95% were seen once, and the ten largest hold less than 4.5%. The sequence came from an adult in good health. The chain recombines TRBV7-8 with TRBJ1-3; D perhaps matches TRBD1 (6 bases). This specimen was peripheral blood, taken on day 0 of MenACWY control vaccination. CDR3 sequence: CASSLVGGPSSGNTIYF. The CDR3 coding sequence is TGTGCCAGCAGCTTAGTAGGGGGGCCGAGCTCTGGAAACACCATATATTTT.